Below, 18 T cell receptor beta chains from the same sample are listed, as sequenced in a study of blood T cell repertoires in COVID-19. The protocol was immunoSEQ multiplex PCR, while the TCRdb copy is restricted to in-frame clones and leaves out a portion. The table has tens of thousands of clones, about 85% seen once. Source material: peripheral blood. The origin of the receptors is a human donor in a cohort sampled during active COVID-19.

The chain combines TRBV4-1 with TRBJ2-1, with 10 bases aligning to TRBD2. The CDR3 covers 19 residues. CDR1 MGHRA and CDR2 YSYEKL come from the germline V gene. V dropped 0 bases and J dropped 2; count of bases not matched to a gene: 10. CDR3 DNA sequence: TGCGCCAGCAGCCAAGATAGCCCTAGCGGGAGTAGGCCCTACAATGAGCAGTTCTTC. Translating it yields CASSQDSPSGSRPYNEQFF.

The DNA for the CDR3 is TGTGCCAGCAGCCCTGGGACAGTTTCTGGAAACACCATATATTTT. As protein: CASSPGTVSGNTIYF. The chain links TRBV5-6 to TRBJ1-3; 7 nucleotides line up with TRBD1. Looked up from germline, CDR1 is SGHDT and CDR2 is YYEEEE. J was trimmed by 1 base and V by 4 bases; bases with no gene match: 5. The CDR3 length is 15 residues.

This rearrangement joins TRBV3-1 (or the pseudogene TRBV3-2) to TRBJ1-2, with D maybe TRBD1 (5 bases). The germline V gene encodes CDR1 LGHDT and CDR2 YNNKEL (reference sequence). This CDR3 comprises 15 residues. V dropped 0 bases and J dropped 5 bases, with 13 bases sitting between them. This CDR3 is CASSQDWQGGYGYTF. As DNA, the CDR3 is TGTGCCAGCAGCCAAGATTGGCAGGGAGGATATGGCTACACCTTC.

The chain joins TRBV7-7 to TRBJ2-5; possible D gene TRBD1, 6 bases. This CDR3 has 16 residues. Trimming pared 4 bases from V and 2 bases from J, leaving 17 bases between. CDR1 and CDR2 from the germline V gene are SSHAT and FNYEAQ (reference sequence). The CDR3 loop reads CASSSLETGPQETQYF. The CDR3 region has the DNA TGTGCCAGCAGCTCCCTAGAGACAGGCCCACAAGAGACCCAGTACTTC.

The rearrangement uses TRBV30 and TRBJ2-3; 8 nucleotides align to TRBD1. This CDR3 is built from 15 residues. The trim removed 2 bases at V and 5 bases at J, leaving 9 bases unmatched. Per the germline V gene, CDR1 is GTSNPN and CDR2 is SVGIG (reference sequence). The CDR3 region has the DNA TGTGCCTGGAGTCCCCTGACAGGGGTAAAAGATACGCAGTATTTT. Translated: CAWSPLTGVKDTQYF.

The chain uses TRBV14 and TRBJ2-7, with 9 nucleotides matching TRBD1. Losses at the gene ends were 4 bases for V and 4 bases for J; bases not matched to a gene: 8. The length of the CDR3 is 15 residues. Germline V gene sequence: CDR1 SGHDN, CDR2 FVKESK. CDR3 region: CASSRPGQGQYEQYF. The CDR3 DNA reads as TGTGCCAGCAGCCGCCCGGGACAGGGTCAGTACGAGCAGTACTTC.

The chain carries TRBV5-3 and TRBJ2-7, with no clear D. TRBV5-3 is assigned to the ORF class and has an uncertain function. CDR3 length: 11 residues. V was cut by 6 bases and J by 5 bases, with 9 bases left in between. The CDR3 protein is CARIRTHEQYF. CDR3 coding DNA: TGTGCCAGAATTAGAACCCACGAGCAGTACTTC.

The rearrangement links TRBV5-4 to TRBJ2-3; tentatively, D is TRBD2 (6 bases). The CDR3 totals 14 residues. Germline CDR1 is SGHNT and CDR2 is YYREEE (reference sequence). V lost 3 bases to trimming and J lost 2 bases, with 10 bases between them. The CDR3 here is CASSYTGDTDTQYF. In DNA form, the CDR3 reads TGTGCCAGCAGCTACACGGGGGACACAGATACGCAGTATTTT.

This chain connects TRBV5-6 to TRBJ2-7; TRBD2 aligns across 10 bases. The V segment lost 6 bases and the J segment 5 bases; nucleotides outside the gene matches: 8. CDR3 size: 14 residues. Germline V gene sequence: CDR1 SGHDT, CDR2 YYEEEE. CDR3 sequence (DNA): TGTGCCAGCATTGGGGCTAGCGGGAGTAACGAGCAGTACTTC. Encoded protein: CASIGASGSNEQYF. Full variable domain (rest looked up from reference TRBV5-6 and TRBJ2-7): DAGVTQSPTHLIKTRGQQVTLRCSPKSGHDTVSWYQQALGQGPQFIFQYYEEEERQRGNFPDRFSGHQFPNYSSELNVNALLLGDSALYLCASIGASGSNEQYFGPGTRLTVT.

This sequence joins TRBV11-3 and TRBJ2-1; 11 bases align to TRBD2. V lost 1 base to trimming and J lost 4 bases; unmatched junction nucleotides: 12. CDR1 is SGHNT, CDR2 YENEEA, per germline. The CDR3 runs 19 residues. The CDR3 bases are TGTGCCAGCAGCTTAGTAGGGAGTGTGGGACTAGCGGCATACAATGAGCAGTTCTTC. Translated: CASSLVGSVGLAAYNEQFF. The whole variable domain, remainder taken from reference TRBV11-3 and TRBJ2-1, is EAGVVQSPRYKIIEKKQPVAFWCNPISGHNTLYWYLQNLGQGPELLIRYENEEAVDDSQLPKDRFSAERLKGVDSTLKIQPAELGDSAVYLCASSLVGSVGLAAYNEQFFGPGTRLTVL.

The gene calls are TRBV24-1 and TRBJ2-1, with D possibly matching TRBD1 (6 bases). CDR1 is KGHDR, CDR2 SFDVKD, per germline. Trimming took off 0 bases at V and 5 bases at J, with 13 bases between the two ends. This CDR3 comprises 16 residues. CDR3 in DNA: TGTGCCACCAGTGATTTGCAGGGGCAAGTAGACAATGAGCAGTTCTTC. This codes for CATSDLQGQVDNEQFF.

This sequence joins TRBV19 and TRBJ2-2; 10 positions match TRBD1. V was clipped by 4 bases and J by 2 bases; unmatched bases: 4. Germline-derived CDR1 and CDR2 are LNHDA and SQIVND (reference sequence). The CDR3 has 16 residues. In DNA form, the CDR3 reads TGTGCCAGTAGTACCGACAGGGGGCGAAACACCGGGGAGCTGTTTTTT. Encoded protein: CASSTDRGRNTGELFF.

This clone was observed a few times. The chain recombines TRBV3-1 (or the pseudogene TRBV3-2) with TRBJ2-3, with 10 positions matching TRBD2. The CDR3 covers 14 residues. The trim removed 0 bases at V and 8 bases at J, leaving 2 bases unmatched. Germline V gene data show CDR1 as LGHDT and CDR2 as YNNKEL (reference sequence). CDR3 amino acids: CASSQDWTSGTQYF. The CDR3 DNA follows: TGTGCCAGCAGCCAAGATTGGACTAGCGGTACGCAGTATTTT.

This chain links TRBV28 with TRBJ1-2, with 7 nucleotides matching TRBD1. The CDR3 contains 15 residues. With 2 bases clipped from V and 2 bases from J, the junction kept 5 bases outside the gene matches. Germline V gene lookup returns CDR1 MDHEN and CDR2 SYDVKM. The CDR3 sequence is CASSLRQGRNYGYTF. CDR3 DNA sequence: TGTGCCAGCAGTTTACGACAGGGAAGGAACTATGGCTACACCTTC.

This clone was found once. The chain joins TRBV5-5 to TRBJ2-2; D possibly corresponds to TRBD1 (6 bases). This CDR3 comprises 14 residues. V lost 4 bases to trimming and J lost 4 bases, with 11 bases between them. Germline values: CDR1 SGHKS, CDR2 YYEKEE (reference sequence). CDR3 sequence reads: CASSPGTSTGELFF. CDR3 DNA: TGTGCCAGCAGCCCGGGGACATCCACCGGGGAGCTGTTTTTT.

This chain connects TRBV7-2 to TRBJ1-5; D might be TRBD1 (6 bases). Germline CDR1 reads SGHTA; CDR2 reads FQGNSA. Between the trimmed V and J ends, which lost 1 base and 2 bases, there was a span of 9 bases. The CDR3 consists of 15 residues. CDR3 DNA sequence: TGTGCCAGCAGCTTAGTTGCAGGGGGCAATCAGCCCCAGCATTTT. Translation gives CASSLVAGGNQPQHF.

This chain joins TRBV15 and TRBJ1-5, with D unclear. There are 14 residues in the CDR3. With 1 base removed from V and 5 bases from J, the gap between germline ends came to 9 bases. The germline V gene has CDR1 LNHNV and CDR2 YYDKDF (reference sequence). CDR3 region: CATSRGGRDQPQHF. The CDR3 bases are TGTGCCACCAGCAGAGGAGGTCGGGATCAGCCCCAGCATTTT.

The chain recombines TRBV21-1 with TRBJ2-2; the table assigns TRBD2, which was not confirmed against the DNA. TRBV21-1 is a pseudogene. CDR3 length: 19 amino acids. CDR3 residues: CASSKGGSGTRIKTGELFF. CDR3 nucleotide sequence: TGTGCCAGCAGCAAAGGGGGTAGCGGGACCCGCATTAAGACCGGGGAGCTGTTTTTT.